The 10 T cell receptor beta chains given below trace back to one sample, sequenced in a study of blood T cell repertoires in COVID-19. Only in-frame clones appear in the TCRdb table, and some are missing; sequencing was by immunoSEQ multiplex PCR. Of around 80,000 clones listed, 80% to 85% are singletons. Material for sequencing was peripheral blood. The source is a human donor in a cohort sampled during active COVID-19.

This clone was seen only a few times. The chain links TRBV30 to TRBJ2-5; 7 nucleotides agree with TRBD1. J was trimmed by 5 bases and V by 1 base; bases with no gene match: 7. There are 14 residues in the CDR3. The germline V gene encodes CDR1 GTSNPN and CDR2 SVGIG (reference sequence). CDR3 bases: TGTGCCTGGAGTGCCCAGGGGGAGCGGGAGACCCAGTACTTC. It codes for CAWSAQGERETQYF.

The gene calls are TRBV4-1 and TRBJ1-4, with D possibly TRBD1 on 5 matching bases. This CDR3 spans 15 amino acids. Trimming took 0 bases from V and 7 from J, leaving 12 bases between them. The germline gives CDR1 MGHRA, CDR2 YSYEKL. The CDR3 bases are TGCGCCAGCAGCCAAGACGGTTTGGGGGGTGAAAAACTGTTTTTT. Translation gives CASSQDGLGGEKLFF.

The chain uses TRBV19 and TRBJ2-1, with 8 bases lining up with TRBD2. The germline V gene has CDR1 LNHDA and CDR2 SQIVND (reference sequence). The CDR3 is 14 amino acids. V lost 3 bases, J lost 10 bases, and 8 bases stayed unmatched. CDR3 nucleotide sequence: TGTGCCAGTAGTATGGAAGACGGGGGGGGCGAGCAGTTCTTC. Translation gives CASSMEDGGGEQFF.

The chain has TRBV10-1 and TRBJ2-5; D is ambiguous. The CDR3 sequence is 13 residues long. CDR1 and CDR2 from the germline V gene are WNHNN and SYGVQD (reference sequence). Trimming cost V 3 bases and J 0 bases, with 5 bases left between them. The CDR3 spells CASSETDQETQYF. Here the CDR3 DNA reads TGCGCCAGCAGTGAAACAGACCAAGAGACCCAGTACTTC.

The table lists this clone with a few counts. The V call is TRBV6-5, the J call TRBJ1-6, with 9 bases identical to TRBD1. V lost 2 bases and J lost 5; bases outside the gene matches: 1. The length of the CDR3 is 15 residues. From germline, CDR1 is MNHEY and CDR2 SVGAGI. The DNA for the CDR3 is TGTGCCAGCAGTTACGGGACAGGGAATAATTCACCCCTCCACTTT. Its protein is CASSYGTGNNSPLHF.

About this clone: The sample has other DNA sequences that encode this CDR3 too. The rearrangement links TRBV27 to TRBJ2-7; D is possibly TRBD1 (5 bases). Germline CDR1 is MNHEY and CDR2 is SMNVEV (reference sequence). CDR3 size: 13 residues. V was clipped by 3 bases and J by 2 bases, with 8 bases between them. The DNA of the CDR3 is TGTGCCAGCAGTTTGGCACAGGCCTACGAGCAGTACTTC. It specifies CASSLAQAYEQYF.

The chain links TRBV6-5 to TRBJ1-1; no definite D call. V was shortened by 7 bases and J by 5 bases, with 14 bases between the two germline ends. The CDR3 has 13 residues. Germline values: CDR1 MNHEY, CDR2 SVGAGI. The CDR3: CASTASRWTEAFF. The CDR3 DNA sequence: TGTGCCAGCACGGCCTCCAGGTGGACTGAAGCTTTCTTT.

The chain recombines TRBV2 with TRBJ2-7; D perhaps matches TRBD1 (6 bases). This CDR3 has 13 amino acids. V dropped 9 bases and J dropped 0 bases, with 12 bases sitting between them. CDR1 and CDR2 (germline): SNHLY, FYNNEI. The CDR3 reads CARRDNSSYEQYF. The CDR3 DNA sequence: TGTGCCAGACGGGACAACAGCTCCTACGAGCAGTACTTC.

The chain's CDR3 is CASSEKGGTTGELFF. CDR3 nucleotide sequence: TGTGCCAGCAGCGAAAAGGGGGGGACCACCGGGGAGCTGTTTTTT. The V call is TRBV9, the J call TRBJ2-2, with a weak D call TRBD2 (7 bases). This CDR3 is 15 amino acids long. The V end was cut by 3 bases, the J end by 4 bases, with 13 bases between. CDR1 is SGDLS and CDR2 is YYNGEE in the germline V gene.

The chain couples TRBV19 to TRBJ1-5, with no clear D. Germline V CDR1 and CDR2: LNHDA, SQIVND (reference sequence). V gave up 7 bases and J gave up 8 bases, with 15 bases separating them. The CDR3 covers 13 residues. This CDR3 is CASTPTAQEPQHF. CDR3 nucleotides: TGTGCCAGTACTCCCACAGCTCAAGAGCCCCAGCATTTT.